This TCR beta chain stems from a study of graft-versus-host responses after intestinal transplantation. Across the study: Each recipient received a multivisceral, liver-intestinal, or isolated intestinal graft. Anti-thymocyte globulin induction was given to all recipients, followed by tacrolimus and steroids for roughly three years.

Points from the study as a whole: Individuals who had graft-donor T cell macrochimerism had allografts that showed high graft-versus-host to host-versus-graft clonal ratios. Ileal or blood samples showed some GvH clones first, and such clones were also found in recipient marrow.

There are a few counts of this clone. Its antigen is not identified. Some clones are missing from TCRdb's copy, which holds only in-frame ones; the method was immunoSEQ multiplex PCR. The sample lists roughly 40,000 clones; 85% to 95% were seen once. The CDR3 is 11 residues long. Trimming left V 5 bases short and J 4 bases short, with 5 bases between. Germline-derived CDR1 and CDR2 are SSHAT and FNYEAQ (reference sequence). This chain joins TRBV7-7 and TRBJ1-2, with D hard to call. The TCR comes from a human patient who received an intestinal transplant, so some T cells may come from the graft donor. The sequencing here drew on PBMCs, taken 700 to 850 days after intestinal transplantation. Here the CDR3 DNA reads TGTGCCAGCAGCCGAGCCTATGGCTACACCTTC. The encoded protein is CASSRAYGYTF.